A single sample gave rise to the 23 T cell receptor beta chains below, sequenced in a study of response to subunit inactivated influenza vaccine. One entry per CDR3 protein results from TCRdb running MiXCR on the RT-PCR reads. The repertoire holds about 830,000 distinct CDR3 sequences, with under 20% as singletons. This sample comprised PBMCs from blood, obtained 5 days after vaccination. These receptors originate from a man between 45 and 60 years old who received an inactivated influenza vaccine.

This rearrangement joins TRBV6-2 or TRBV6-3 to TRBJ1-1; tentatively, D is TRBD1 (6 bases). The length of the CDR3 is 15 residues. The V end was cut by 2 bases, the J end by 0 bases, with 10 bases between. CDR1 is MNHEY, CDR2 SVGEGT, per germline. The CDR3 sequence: CASSYEGDLNTEAFF. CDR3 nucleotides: TGTGCCAGCAGTTACGAGGGGGACTTGAACACTGAAGCTTTCTTT.

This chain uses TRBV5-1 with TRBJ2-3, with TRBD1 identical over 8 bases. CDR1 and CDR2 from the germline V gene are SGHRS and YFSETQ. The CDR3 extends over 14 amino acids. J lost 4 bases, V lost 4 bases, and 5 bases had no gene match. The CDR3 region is CASSIVTGADTQYF. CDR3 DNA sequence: TGCGCCAGCAGCATCGTGACAGGGGCAGATACGCAGTATTTT.

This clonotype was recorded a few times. This CDR3 is CSAQNRDRGGYEQYF. The CDR3 nucleotides read TGCAGTGCACAAAACCGGGACAGGGGGGGTTACGAGCAGTACTTC. V and J are TRBV20-1 and TRBJ2-7; 11 nucleotides align to TRBD1. The trim removed 6 bases at V and 4 bases at J, leaving 11 bases unmatched. Germline lookup yields CDR1 DFQATT and CDR2 SNEGSKA (reference sequence). The CDR3 extends over 15 amino acids.

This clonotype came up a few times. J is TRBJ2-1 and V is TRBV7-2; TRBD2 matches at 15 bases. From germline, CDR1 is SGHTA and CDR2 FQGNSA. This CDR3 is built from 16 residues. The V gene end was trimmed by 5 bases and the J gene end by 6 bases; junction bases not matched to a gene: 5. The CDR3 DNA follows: TGTGCCAGCAGCACAGGGGGACTAGCGGGAGGCAATGAGCAGTTCTTC. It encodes CASSTGGLAGGNEQFF.

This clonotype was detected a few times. For the CDR3, the DNA is TGTGCCAGCAGCTTGGGGCGGGGGACAACAGAAGGTACGCAGTATTTT. This codes for CASSLGRGTTEGTQYF. V and J are TRBV5-6 and TRBJ2-3; a possible D gene is TRBD2 (7 bases). Trimming cost V 0 bases and J 8 bases, with 19 bases left between them. Germline CDR1 and CDR2: SGHDT and YYEEEE. The CDR3 spans 16 residues.

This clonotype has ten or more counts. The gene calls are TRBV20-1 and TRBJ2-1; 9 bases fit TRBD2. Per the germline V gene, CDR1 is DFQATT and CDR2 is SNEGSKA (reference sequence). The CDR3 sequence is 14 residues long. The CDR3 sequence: CSARSGGSYNEQFF. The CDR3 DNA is TGCAGCGCGCGTAGCGGGGGCTCCTACAATGAGCAGTTCTTC.

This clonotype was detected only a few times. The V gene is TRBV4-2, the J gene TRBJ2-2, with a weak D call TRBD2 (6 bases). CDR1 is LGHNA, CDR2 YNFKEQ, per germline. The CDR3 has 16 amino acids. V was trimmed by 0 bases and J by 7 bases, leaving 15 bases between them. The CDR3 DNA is TGTGCCAGCAGCCAAGACTCGACTAGTATTATCGGGGAGCTGTTTTTT. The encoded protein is CASSQDSTSIIGELFF.

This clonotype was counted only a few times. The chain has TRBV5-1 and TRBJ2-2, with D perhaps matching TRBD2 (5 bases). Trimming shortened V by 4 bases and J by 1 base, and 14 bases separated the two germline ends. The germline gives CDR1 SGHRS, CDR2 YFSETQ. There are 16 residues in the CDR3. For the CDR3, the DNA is TGCGCCAGCAGCCCACCTAGCTCTCTGAACACCGGGGAGCTGTTTTTT. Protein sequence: CASSPPSSLNTGELFF.

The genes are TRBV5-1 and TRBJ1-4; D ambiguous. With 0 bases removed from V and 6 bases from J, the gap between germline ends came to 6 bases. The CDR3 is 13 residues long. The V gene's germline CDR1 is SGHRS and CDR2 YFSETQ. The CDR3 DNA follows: TGCGCCAGCAGCTTGGTCCCTGATGAAAAACTGTTTTTT. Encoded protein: CASSLVPDEKLFF.

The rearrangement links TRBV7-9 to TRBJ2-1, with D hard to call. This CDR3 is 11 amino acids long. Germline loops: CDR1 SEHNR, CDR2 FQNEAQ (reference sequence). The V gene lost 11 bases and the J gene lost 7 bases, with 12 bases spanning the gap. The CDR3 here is CAGRIGNEQFF. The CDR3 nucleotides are TGTGCCGGCCGGATCGGGAATGAGCAGTTCTTC.

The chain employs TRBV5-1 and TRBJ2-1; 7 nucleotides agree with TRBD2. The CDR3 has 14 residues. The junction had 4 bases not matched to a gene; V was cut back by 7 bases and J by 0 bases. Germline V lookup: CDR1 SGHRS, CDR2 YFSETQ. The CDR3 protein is CASGLGYSYNEQFF. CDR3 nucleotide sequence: TGCGCCAGCGGACTAGGGTACTCCTACAATGAGCAGTTCTTC. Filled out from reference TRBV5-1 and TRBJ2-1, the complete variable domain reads KAGVTQTPRYLIKTRGQQVTLSCSPISGHRSVSWYQQTPGQGLQFLFEYFSETQRNKGNFPGRFSGRQFSNSRSEMNVSTLELGDSALYLCASGLGYSYNEQFFGPGTRLTVL.

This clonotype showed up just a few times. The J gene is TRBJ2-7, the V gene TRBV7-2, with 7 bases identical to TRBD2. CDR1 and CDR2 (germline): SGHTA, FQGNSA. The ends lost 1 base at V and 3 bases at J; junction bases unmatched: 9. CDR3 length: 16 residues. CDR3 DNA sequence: TGTGCCAGCAGCTTAGTTGGTGCTAGCGGTAGCTACGAGCAGTACTTC. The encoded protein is CASSLVGASGSYEQYF.

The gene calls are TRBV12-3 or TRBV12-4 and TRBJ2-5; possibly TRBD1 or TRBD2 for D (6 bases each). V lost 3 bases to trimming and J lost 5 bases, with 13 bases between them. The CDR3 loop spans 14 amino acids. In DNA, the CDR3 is TGTGCCAGCAGTTTTAAGGGGGGCGGGGAGACCCAGTACTTC. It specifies CASSFKGGGETQYF.

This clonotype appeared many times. The CDR3 here is CASSHEHYNEQFF. CDR3 coding DNA: TGCGCCAGCAGCCACGAACACTACAATGAGCAGTTCTTC. The chain combines TRBV4-1 with TRBJ2-1, with D uncertain. Trimming shortened V by 3 bases and J by 3 bases, and 6 bases separated the two germline ends. The germline V gene encodes CDR1 MGHRA and CDR2 YSYEKL. This CDR3 is 13 amino acids long.

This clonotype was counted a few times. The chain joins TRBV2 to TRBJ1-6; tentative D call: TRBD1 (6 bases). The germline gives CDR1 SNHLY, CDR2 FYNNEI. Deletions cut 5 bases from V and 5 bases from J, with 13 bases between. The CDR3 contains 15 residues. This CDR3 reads CASSPRQVDNSPLHF. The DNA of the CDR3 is TGTGCCAGCAGTCCTCGACAGGTTGATAATTCACCCCTCCACTTT.

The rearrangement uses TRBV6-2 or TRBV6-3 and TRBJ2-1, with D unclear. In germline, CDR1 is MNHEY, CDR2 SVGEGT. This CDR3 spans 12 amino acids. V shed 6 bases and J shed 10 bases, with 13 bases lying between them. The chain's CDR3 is CASRRDEPEQFF. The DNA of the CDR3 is TGTGCCAGCAGAAGGGATGAACCCGAGCAGTTCTTC.

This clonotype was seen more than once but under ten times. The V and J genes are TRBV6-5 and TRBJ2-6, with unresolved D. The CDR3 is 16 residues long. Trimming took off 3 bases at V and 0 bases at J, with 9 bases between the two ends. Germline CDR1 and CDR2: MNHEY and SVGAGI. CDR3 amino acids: CASSYTVYSGANVLTF. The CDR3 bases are TGTGCCAGCAGTTATACGGTATACTCTGGGGCCAACGTCCTGACTTTC.

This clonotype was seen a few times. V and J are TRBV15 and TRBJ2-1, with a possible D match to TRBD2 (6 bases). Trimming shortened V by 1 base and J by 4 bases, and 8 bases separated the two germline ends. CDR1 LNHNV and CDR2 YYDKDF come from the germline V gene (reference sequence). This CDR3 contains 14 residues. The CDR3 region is CATSRVEGYNEQFF. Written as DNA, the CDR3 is TGTGCCACCAGCAGAGTGGAGGGGTACAATGAGCAGTTCTTC.

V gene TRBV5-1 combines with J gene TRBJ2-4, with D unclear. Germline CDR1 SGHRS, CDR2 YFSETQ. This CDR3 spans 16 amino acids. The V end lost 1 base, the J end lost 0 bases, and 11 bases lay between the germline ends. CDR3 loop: CASSLNPVLAKNIQYF. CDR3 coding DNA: TGCGCCAGCAGCTTGAATCCCGTACTAGCCAAAAACATTCAGTACTTC.

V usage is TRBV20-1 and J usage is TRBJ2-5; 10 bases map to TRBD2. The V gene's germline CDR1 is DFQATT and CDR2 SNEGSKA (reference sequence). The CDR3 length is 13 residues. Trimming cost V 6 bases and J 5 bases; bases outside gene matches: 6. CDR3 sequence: CSALLAGAETQYF. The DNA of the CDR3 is TGCAGTGCCCTCCTAGCGGGGGCTGAGACCCAGTACTTC.

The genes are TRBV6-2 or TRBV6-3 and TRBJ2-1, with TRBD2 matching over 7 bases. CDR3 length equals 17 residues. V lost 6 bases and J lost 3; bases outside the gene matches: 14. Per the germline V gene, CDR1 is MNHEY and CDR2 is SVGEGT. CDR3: CASSRSGGVDVYNEQFF. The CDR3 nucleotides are TGTGCCAGCAGCCGCTCGGGAGGAGTCGACGTCTACAATGAGCAGTTCTTC.

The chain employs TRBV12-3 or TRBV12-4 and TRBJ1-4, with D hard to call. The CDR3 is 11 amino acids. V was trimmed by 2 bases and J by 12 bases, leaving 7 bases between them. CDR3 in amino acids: CASSLLTELFF. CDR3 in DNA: TGTGCCAGCAGTTTACTTACAGAACTGTTTTTT.

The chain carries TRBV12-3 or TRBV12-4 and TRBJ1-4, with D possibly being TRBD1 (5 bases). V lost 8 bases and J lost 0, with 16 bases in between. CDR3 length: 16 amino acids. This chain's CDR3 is CASAYRDSATNEKLFF. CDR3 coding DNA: TGTGCCAGCGCATACCGTGACAGCGCAACTAATGAAAAACTGTTTTTT.